These 21 T cell receptor beta chains came from one sample sequenced in a study of blood T cell repertoires in COVID-19. This table comes from immunoSEQ multiplex PCR, and its TCRdb copy is limited to in-frame clones, with some not included. This repertoire shows 200,000 to 300,000 clones, approximately 83% found once; its top ten account for 3% to 3.5%. The material sequenced was peripheral blood. All receptors derive from a woman aged 25 to 39 who had recovered from COVID-19.

The rearrangement links TRBV5-1 to TRBJ2-5; possibly TRBD2 for D (6 bases). Trimming removed 4 bases from V and 1 base from J, with 11 bases in between. Germline CDR1 is SGHRS and CDR2 is YFSETQ. The CDR3 extends over 14 amino acids. In nucleotides, the CDR3 is TGCGCCAGCAGCACGGGACTCCTCCAAGAGACCCAGTACTTC. Translating it yields CASSTGLLQETQYF.

The V and J genes are TRBV2 and TRBJ2-5; TRBD2 aligns across 8 bases. The germline V gene encodes CDR1 SNHLY and CDR2 FYNNEI. With 3 bases clipped from V and 3 bases from J, the junction kept 6 bases outside the gene matches. This CDR3 is built from 15 residues. CDR3 amino acids: CASSESRGEKETQYF. The DNA of the CDR3 is TGTGCCAGCAGTGAGTCGCGGGGGGAAAAAGAGACCCAGTACTTC.

The V call is TRBV2, the J call TRBJ2-2, with D perhaps TRBD2 (7 bases). The germline CDR1 and CDR2 sequences are SNHLY and FYNNEI. V lost 1 base, J lost 0 bases, and 9 bases lay in between. CDR3 size: 16 residues. CDR3 amino acids: CASSEEGGTNTGELFF. In DNA form, the CDR3 reads TGTGCCAGCAGTGAAGAGGGGGGGACGAACACCGGGGAGCTGTTTTTT.

V and J are TRBV10-3 and TRBJ2-3, with a weak D call TRBD2 (5 bases). Trimming pared 3 bases from V and 2 bases from J, leaving 15 bases between. Germline CDR1 and CDR2: ENHRY and SYGVKD. This CDR3 spans 16 amino acids. The CDR3 DNA follows: TGTGCCATCAGTGAAGGCGGGTTCGGGCCCACAGATACGCAGTATTTT. It yields the protein CAISEGGFGPTDTQYF.

The chain couples TRBV5-5 to TRBJ2-7; D possibly corresponds to TRBD2 (5 bases). Trimming stripped 3 bases from V and 6 bases from J, with 13 bases between. Per germline, CDR1 SGHKS and CDR2 YYEKEE (reference sequence). This CDR3 is built from 13 residues. Here the CDR3 DNA reads TGTGCCAGCAGCTATTCGGGGTTAAGCGAGCAGTACTTC. Translating gives CASSYSGLSEQYF.

J is TRBJ2-7 and V is TRBV7-9; 11 bases agree with TRBD2. The CDR3 sequence is 18 residues long. The germline V gene has CDR1 SEHNR and CDR2 FQNEAQ (reference sequence). Unmatched junction bases numbered 9, after V lost 2 bases and J lost 0 bases. The CDR3, as DNA: TGTGCCAGCAGCTTAAGCCCTCTAGCGGGGGGAATCTCCTACGAGCAGTACTTC. Protein: CASSLSPLAGGISYEQYF.

The chain links TRBV5-5 to TRBJ1-5, with 10 bases identical to TRBD1. The junction had 5 bases not matched to a gene; V was cut back by 3 bases and J by 5 bases. Germline values: CDR1 SGHKS, CDR2 YYEKEE (reference sequence). The CDR3 is 15 residues long. The CDR3 nucleotides are TGTGCCAGCAGCTCCGGGACAGGGGAGGATCAGCCCCAGCATTTT. Its translation: CASSSGTGEDQPQHF.

The chain employs TRBV14 and TRBJ2-5; 7 positions agree with TRBD1. Germline V gene lookup returns CDR1 SGHDN and CDR2 FVKESK. The CDR3 has 15 residues. V was pared by 2 bases and J by 4 bases, with 7 bases of the junction left unmatched. The CDR3 reads CASSQRDRHRETQYF. CDR3 DNA sequence: TGTGCCAGCAGCCAAAGGGACAGACATAGAGAGACCCAGTACTTC.

The chain has TRBV4-1 and TRBJ1-5; D is unclear. The germline V and J ends were trimmed by 5 bases and 4 bases, with 15 bases remaining between them. CDR3 length: 15 amino acids. Germline V CDR1 and CDR2: MGHRA, YSYEKL. The CDR3 DNA follows: TGCGCCAGCAGCTACCTTCGGGGAATTAATCAGCCCCAGCATTTT. It codes for CASSYLRGINQPQHF.

The chain combines TRBV9 with TRBJ2-1; 9 positions match TRBD2. The CDR3 runs 16 residues. V was clipped by 4 bases and J by 9 bases; unmatched bases: 14. Germline assignment: CDR1 SGDLS and CDR2 YYNGEE. CDR3 in DNA: TGTGCCAGCAGCATTCCTCAAGGCGGGGGGGCCCGTGAGCAGTTCTTC. Its translation: CASSIPQGGGAREQFF.

The sample holds one count of this clone. This chain uses TRBV9 with TRBJ1-3; tentatively, D is TRBD1 (6 bases). Germline CDR1 is SGDLS and CDR2 is YYNGEE. This CDR3 has 15 amino acids. Trimming stripped 2 bases from V and 0 bases from J, with 9 bases between. The CDR3 DNA sequence: TGTGCCAGCAGCGTTTCGGACAGCTCTGGAAACACCATATATTTT. Amino acid sequence: CASSVSDSSGNTIYF.

The chain carries TRBV5-6 and TRBJ2-3; D might be TRBD2 (5 bases). The CDR3 is 14 amino acids. Trimming removed 4 bases at V and 2 bases at J, with 11 bases between. Per the germline V gene, CDR1 is SGHDT and CDR2 is YYEEEE. CDR3 residues: CASSVIRDTDTQYF. CDR3 in DNA: TGTGCCAGCAGCGTAATTCGGGACACAGATACGCAGTATTTT.

V and J are TRBV19 and TRBJ2-1; TRBD1 aligns across 8 bases. V trimming: 6 bases; J trimming: 4 bases; junction bases outside the gene matches: 5. Germline V gene lookup returns CDR1 LNHDA and CDR2 SQIVND (reference sequence). The CDR3 has 14 residues. This CDR3 is CASSVDRDYNEQFF. The CDR3 DNA is TGTGCCAGTAGCGTGGACAGGGATTACAATGAGCAGTTCTTC.

The chain couples TRBV9 to TRBJ2-1; 8 positions match TRBD2. From germline, CDR1 is SGDLS and CDR2 YYNGEE. The CDR3 has 17 amino acids. With 3 bases clipped from V and 2 bases from J, the junction kept 10 bases outside the gene matches. CDR3: CASSANLLAVTYNEQFF. The CDR3 DNA follows: TGTGCCAGCAGCGCCAACTTACTAGCGGTCACCTACAATGAGCAGTTCTTC.

This clone occurred once. The chain is built from TRBV19 and TRBJ2-3, with 9 bases matching TRBD2. The CDR3 has 15 residues. Per the germline V gene, CDR1 is LNHDA and CDR2 is SQIVND (reference sequence). V dropped 10 bases and J dropped 7; count of bases not matched to a gene: 15. The CDR3 is CATPGRAGGYHTQYF. For the CDR3, the DNA is TGTGCCACACCGGGGAGAGCGGGGGGCTACCATACGCAGTATTTT.

This clone was seen only once. The CDR3 nucleotides read TGTGCCAGCAGCCGGACAGGGGTAGGTGGAAACGAGCAGTACTTC. This encodes CASSRTGVGGNEQYF. The V gene is TRBV14, the J gene TRBJ2-7; 9 nucleotides match TRBD1. Germline CDR1 and CDR2: SGHDN and FVKESK. V lost 4 bases and J lost 5; bases outside the gene matches: 9. CDR3 length equals 15 residues. Based on the CDR3 plus reference TRBV14 and TRBJ2-7, the full variable domain is EAGVTQFPSHSVIEKGQTVTLRCDPISGHDNLYWYRRVMGKEIKFLLHFVKESKQDESGMPNNRFLAERTGGTYSTLKVQPAELEDSGVYFCASSRTGVGGNEQYFGPGTRLTVT.

The chain is built from TRBV25-1 and TRBJ1-4, with 9 bases that match TRBD1. The CDR3 extends over 14 amino acids. Looked up from germline, CDR1 is MGHDK and CDR2 is SYGVNS. J lost 12 bases, V lost 3 bases, and 8 bases had no gene match. CDR3 region: CASSDHGTGKELFF. CDR3 DNA sequence: TGTGCCAGCAGTGATCACGGGACAGGGAAGGAACTGTTTTTT.

This clone was recorded only once. The chain carries TRBV6-2 or TRBV6-3 and TRBJ2-1, with D maybe TRBD1 (5 bases). The CDR3 runs 15 residues. Looked up from germline, CDR1 is MNHEY and CDR2 is SVGEGT. The V end lost 5 bases, the J end lost 2 bases, and 13 bases lay between the germline ends. CDR3 coding DNA: TGTGCCAGCAGTGGAGCCCAGGGCCCCTACAATGAGCAGTTCTTC. Amino acid sequence: CASSGAQGPYNEQFF.

The rearrangement links TRBV2 to TRBJ1-5; D is uncertain. Germline values: CDR1 SNHLY, CDR2 FYNNEI. V lost 4 bases and J lost 7, with 11 bases in between. The CDR3 has 13 amino acids. CDR3 amino acids: CASSAEVRQPQHF. CDR3 sequence (DNA): TGTGCCAGCAGTGCTGAAGTGCGACAGCCCCAGCATTTT.

In nucleotides, the CDR3 is TGTGCCAGCAGCGTAAGACAGGGGAATGAGCAGTTCTTC. Its protein product is CASSVRQGNEQFF. The chain uses TRBV9 and TRBJ2-1; 8 bases are shared with TRBD1. The CDR3 contains 13 residues. J lost 7 bases, V lost 1 base, and 1 base had no gene match. Germline V gives CDR1 SGDLS, CDR2 YYNGEE.

J is TRBJ2-2 and V is TRBV4-2; D not resolved. Trimming left V 0 bases short and J 6 bases short, with 11 bases between. Germline V gives CDR1 LGHNA, CDR2 YNFKEQ. The CDR3 has 15 residues. The CDR3 nucleotides are TGTGCCAGCAGCCAAGATACGAGGTTTTCCGGGGAGCTGTTTTTT. The encoded protein is CASSQDTRFSGELFF.